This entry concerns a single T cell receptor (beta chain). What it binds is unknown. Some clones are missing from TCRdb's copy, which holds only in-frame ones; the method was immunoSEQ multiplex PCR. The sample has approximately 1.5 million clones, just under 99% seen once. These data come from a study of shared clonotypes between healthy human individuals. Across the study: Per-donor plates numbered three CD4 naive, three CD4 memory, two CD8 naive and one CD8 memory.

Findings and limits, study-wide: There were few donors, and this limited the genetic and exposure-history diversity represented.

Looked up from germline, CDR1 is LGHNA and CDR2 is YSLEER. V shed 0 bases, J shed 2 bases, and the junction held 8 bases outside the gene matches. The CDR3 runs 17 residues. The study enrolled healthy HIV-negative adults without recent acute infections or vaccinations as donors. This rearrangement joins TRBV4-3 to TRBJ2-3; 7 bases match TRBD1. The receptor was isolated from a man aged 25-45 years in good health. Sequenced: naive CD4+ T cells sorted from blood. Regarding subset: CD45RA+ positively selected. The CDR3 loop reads CASSQDIGTAITDTQYF. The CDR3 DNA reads TGCGCCAGCAGCCAAGATATCGGGACAGCAATCACAGATACGCAGTATTTT.